One and the same sample provided the 29 T cell receptor beta chains below, sequenced in a study of shared clonotypes between healthy human individuals (dated by TCRdb to 2020 to 2022). CD8 naive samples were CD45RO-negative cells positively selected for CCR7, giving a CD45RA+CCR7+ population that excluded TemRA cells. Receptor amplification or capture employed the immunoSEQ multiplex PCR assay. Here the immuneACCESS table is served through TCRdb, limited to in-frame sequences with V and J called. Missing clones are a known gap in these copies; in checked studies unresolved V genes cover under half, and the rest lacks a known reason. For this sample there are about 2,200,000 clones; under 95% appear just once. The ten top clones hold approximately 1.7% of the sample. Sequencing was performed on naive CD8+ T cells from PBMCs. This sample's cell subset or site label indicates: CD45RA+CCR7+. The receptors here all came from a man between 18 and 35 years old in good health. Some clones in this sample may be carry-over from other donors' samples.

V is TRBV5-1 and J is TRBJ1-1; TRBD1 might be the D (5 bases). CDR3 length: 15 amino acids. From germline, CDR1 is SGHRS and CDR2 YFSETQ. The V end was cut by 0 bases, the J end by 2 bases, with 11 bases between. The CDR3 DNA reads as TGCGCCAGCAGCTTGGGACGACAGTTAAACACTGAAGCTTTCTTT. It codes for CASSLGRQLNTEAFF.

CDR3 sequence (DNA): TGCGCCAGCAGCGAAAACCGGGACAGAAGCTCCTACGAGCAGTACTTC. Translated: CASSENRDRSSYEQYF. V gene TRBV5-1 combines with J gene TRBJ2-7; 7 bases map to TRBD1. CDR1 and CDR2 from the germline V gene are SGHRS and YFSETQ. This CDR3 is built from 16 residues. The V segment lost 4 bases and the J segment 0 bases; nucleotides outside the gene matches: 10.

This chain links TRBV10-3 with TRBJ1-4; 8 bases agree with TRBD1. The ends lost 11 bases at V and 0 bases at J; junction bases unmatched: 5. The CDR3 runs to 14 residues. Germline values: CDR1 ENHRY, CDR2 SYGVKD. The CDR3 protein is CASGGLATNEKLFF. The CDR3 DNA is TGTGCCTCAGGGGGCCTTGCAACTAATGAAAAACTGTTTTTT.

The chain employs TRBV5-1 and TRBJ2-1; D not certain. This CDR3 has 14 residues. V was trimmed by 4 bases and J by 9 bases, leaving 17 bases between them. From germline, CDR1 is SGHRS and CDR2 YFSETQ. DNA of the CDR3: TGCGCCAGCAGCCTGTCTATCGGCGTTGTTGAGCAGTTCTTC. As protein: CASSLSIGVVEQFF.

This chain joins TRBV7-9 and TRBJ2-1; 7 nucleotides match TRBD2. J lost 7 bases, V lost 5 bases, and 8 bases had no gene match. Germline V lookup: CDR1 SEHNR, CDR2 FQNEAQ (reference sequence). The CDR3 sequence is 14 residues long. CDR3 in amino acids: CASSPRDYRNEQFF. DNA of the CDR3: TGTGCCAGCAGCCCTCGGGACTATCGAAATGAGCAGTTCTTC.

With respect to this clone: Different DNA sequences within this sample yield the same CDR3. The chain couples TRBV27 to TRBJ2-5; the D gene is possibly TRBD1 (6 bases). V was pared by 2 bases and J by 0 bases, with 10 bases between. Germline CDR1 reads MNHEY; CDR2 reads SMNVEV (reference sequence). The CDR3 has 15 residues. In DNA, the CDR3 is TGTGCCAGCAGTTTACAGAGGACAGACCAAGAGACCCAGTACTTC. This codes for CASSLQRTDQETQYF.

In DNA form, the CDR3 reads TGTGCCAGCAGCATACATCGACCCTCTAAGGGGACCCAGTACTTC. It specifies CASSIHRPSKGTQYF. The rearrangement uses TRBV28 and TRBJ2-5; D is ambiguous. V was clipped by 6 bases and J by 7 bases, with 21 bases between them. Germline-derived CDR1 and CDR2 are MDHEN and SYDVKM. The CDR3 totals 15 residues. Combining the CDR3 with reference TRBV28 and TRBJ2-5 gives the whole variable domain DVKVTQSSRYLVKRTGEKVFLECVQDMDHENMFWYRQDPGLGLRLIYFSYDVKMKEKGDIPEGYSVSREKKERFSLILESASTNQTSMYLCASSIHRPSKGTQYFGPGTRLLVL.

V and J are TRBV18 and TRBJ2-7, with TRBD2 as a possible D gene (6 bases). The CDR3 is 14 amino acids. V was cut by 4 bases and J by 3 bases, with 13 bases left in between. CDR1 and CDR2 (germline): KGHSH, LQKENI. This CDR3 is CASSLSGTYYEQYF. The CDR3 nucleotides read TGTGCCAGCTCACTATCCGGGACTTACTACGAGCAGTACTTC.

This chain connects TRBV28 to TRBJ2-7; D may match TRBD1 or TRBD2 (6 bases each). The CDR3 is 17 residues long. Germline CDR1 reads MDHEN; CDR2 reads SYDVKM. V dropped 4 bases and J dropped 5 bases, with 24 bases sitting between them. Here the CDR3 DNA reads TGTGCCAGCAGTTCAATATACAGGGAGGTGCTACGGGACGAGCAGTACTTC. Residues: CASSSIYREVLRDEQYF.

The chain couples TRBV7-2 to TRBJ1-1; 7 bases line up with TRBD1. The CDR3 runs 14 residues. The V and J ends lost 4 bases and 8 bases, in that order; junction bases with no gene match: 10. Germline V gene data show CDR1 as SGHTA and CDR2 as FQGNSA. The DNA for the CDR3 is TGTGCCAGCAGCTCCCGGGACAGCGTCGAAGAAGCTTTCTTT. Its translation is CASSSRDSVEEAFF.

The chain links TRBV6-5 to TRBJ2-7; D possibly corresponds to TRBD2 (7 bases). Germline V lookup: CDR1 MNHEY, CDR2 SVGAGI. The CDR3 consists of 14 residues. Deletions cut 3 bases from V and 2 bases from J, with 11 bases between. DNA of the CDR3: TGTGCCAGCAGTTATGGGGGGGCCGCCTACGAGCAGTACTTC. Translating gives CASSYGGAAYEQYF.

The genes are TRBV6-1 and TRBJ1-1, with no clear D. V lost 6 bases to trimming and J lost 3 bases, with 17 bases between them. Germline CDR1 and CDR2: MNHNS and SASEGT. This CDR3 spans 15 amino acids. CDR3 loop: CASSAGARAYTEAFF. Here the CDR3 DNA reads TGTGCCAGCAGCGCCGGAGCGCGGGCGTACACTGAAGCTTTCTTT.

The chain couples TRBV7-9 to TRBJ1-1; 9 positions agree with TRBD1. V trimming: 5 bases; J trimming: 3 bases; junction bases outside the gene matches: 7. The germline V gene has CDR1 SEHNR and CDR2 FQNEAQ (reference sequence). The CDR3 extends over 15 amino acids. Here the CDR3 DNA reads TGTGCCAGCAGCCCACAGGGGGCCAGAGACACTGAAGCTTTCTTT. It yields the protein CASSPQGARDTEAFF.

DNA of the CDR3: TGTGCCAGCAGTGAGGGGCCCATGAACACTGAAGCTTTCTTT. Translation gives CASSEGPMNTEAFF. This rearrangement joins TRBV6-1 to TRBJ1-1; TRBD1 might be the D (5 bases). The germline CDR1 and CDR2 sequences are MNHNS and SASEGT. Trimming left V 3 bases short and J 0 bases short, with 8 bases between. The CDR3 has 14 amino acids.

The J gene is TRBJ2-6, the V gene TRBV28; TRBD1 matches at 8 bases. Germline values: CDR1 MDHEN, CDR2 SYDVKM. This CDR3 has 14 residues. J gave up 2 bases and V 7 bases, and 1 base lay outside the gene matches. The CDR3 here is CASTGGAGANVLTF. The CDR3 DNA sequence: TGTGCCAGCACAGGGGGCGCTGGGGCCAACGTCCTGACTTTC.

This clone was observed once. This chain's CDR3 is CASSQDGRLQETQYF. The CDR3 coding sequence is TGTGCCAGCAGCCAAGACGGGAGGCTTCAAGAGACCCAGTACTTC. The V and J genes are TRBV14 and TRBJ2-5; TRBD2 matches 7 bases. Per the germline V gene, CDR1 is SGHDN and CDR2 is FVKESK. The V and J ends lost 0 bases and 2 bases, in that order; junction bases with no gene match: 3. CDR3 size: 15 residues.

The V call is TRBV7-9, the J call TRBJ1-1; 7 bases are a match to TRBD1. Germline V gene lookup returns CDR1 SEHNR and CDR2 FQNEAQ (reference sequence). Trimming at V came to 5 bases and at J to 0 bases, leaving 6 bases not matched to a gene. CDR3 size: 15 residues. Here the CDR3 reads CASSLRQGMNTEAFF. The CDR3 nucleotides read TGTGCCAGCAGCCTCAGACAGGGTATGAACACTGAAGCTTTCTTT.

The chain uses TRBV15 and TRBJ1-2; D is perhaps TRBD1 (5 bases). From germline, CDR1 is LNHNV and CDR2 YYDKDF (reference sequence). CDR3 length: 13 residues. V was pared by 0 bases and J by 3 bases, with 5 bases between. This CDR3 is CATSRDRDYGYTF. In nucleotides, the CDR3 is TGTGCCACCAGCAGAGACAGGGACTATGGCTACACCTTC.

The CDR3 bases are TGTGCCAGCAGGAGACAGGGAAGCAATCAGCCCCAGCATTTT. Translating it yields CASRRQGSNQPQHF. The chain carries TRBV2 and TRBJ1-5, with TRBD1 identical over 7 bases. Germline assignment: CDR1 SNHLY and CDR2 FYNNEI. This CDR3 region has 14 residues. The V and J ends lost 6 bases and 1 base, in that order; junction bases with no gene match: 3. Supplemented by reference TRBV2 and TRBJ1-5, the full variable domain reads EPEVTQTPSHQVTQMGQEVILRCVPISNHLYFYWYRQILGQKVEFLVSFYNNEISEKSEIFDDQFSVERPDGSNFTLKIRSTKLEDSAMYFCASRRQGSNQPQHFGDGTRLSIL.

This clone was counted only a few times. The chain carries TRBV7-9 and TRBJ1-1; the D gene is possibly TRBD1 (5 bases). Germline CDR1 SEHNR, CDR2 FQNEAQ (reference sequence). CDR3 length: 12 amino acids. Deletions cut 5 bases from V and 4 bases from J, with 8 bases between. In DNA, the CDR3 is TGTGCCAGCAGCGGGGGATTCACTGAAGCTTTCTTT. Protein sequence: CASSGGFTEAFF.

This chain uses TRBV5-6 with TRBJ2-5; tentative D call: TRBD2 (6 bases). This CDR3 spans 15 amino acids. CDR1 is SGHDT and CDR2 is YYEEEE in the germline V gene. Trimming left V 0 bases short and J 2 bases short, with 11 bases between. CDR3 DNA sequence: TGTGCCAGCAGCTTGGGCGCAGGGACTCAAGAGACCCAGTACTTC. This sequence encodes CASSLGAGTQETQYF. The variable domain in full, completed from reference TRBV5-6 and TRBJ2-5, reads DAGVTQSPTHLIKTRGQQVTLRCSPKSGHDTVSWYQQALGQGPQFIFQYYEEEERQRGNFPDRFSGHQFPNYSSELNVNALLLGDSALYLCASSLGAGTQETQYFGPGTRLLVL.

V usage is TRBV27 and J usage is TRBJ2-3, with D perhaps given as TRBD1 or TRBD2 (5 bases each). Germline V lookup: CDR1 MNHEY, CDR2 SMNVEV (reference sequence). Between the trimmed V and J ends, which lost 5 bases and 0 bases, there was a span of 15 bases. This CDR3 spans 16 amino acids. CDR3 DNA: TGTGCCAGCAGTACCCGGACGGGACCCAGCACAGATACGCAGTATTTT. It is translated as CASSTRTGPSTDTQYF.

The CDR3 protein is CASSLATSGVYNEQFF. DNA for the CDR3: TGTGCCAGCAGCTTGGCGACTAGCGGGGTTTACAATGAGCAGTTCTTC. The chain joins TRBV7-9 to TRBJ2-1; TRBD2 matches at 11 bases. CDR3 length: 16 amino acids. J lost 4 bases, V lost 3 bases, and 5 bases had no gene match. Germline V gene data show CDR1 as SEHNR and CDR2 as FQNEAQ (reference sequence).

V is TRBV30 and J is TRBJ1-1, with 7 bases aligning to TRBD1. V shed 5 bases and J 4 bases; nucleotides not matched to a gene: 16. There are 16 residues in the CDR3. The germline gives CDR1 GTSNPN, CDR2 SVGIG (reference sequence). In DNA form, the CDR3 reads TGTGCCTGGGGGAGGGGGGACAGACCTCCTGGCACTGAAGCTTTCTTT. Translated, it gives CAWGRGDRPPGTEAFF. The full variable domain, rest sourced from reference TRBV30 and TRBJ1-1, is SQTIHQWPATLVQPVGSPLSLECTVEGTSNPNLYWYRQAAGRGLQLLFYSVGIGQISSEVPQNLSASRPQDRQFILSSKKLLLSDSGFYLCAWGRGDRPPGTEAFFGQGTRLTVV.

This clone came up once. The V gene is TRBV9, the J gene TRBJ2-7; D unclear. Germline CDR1 and CDR2: SGDLS and YYNGEE. This CDR3 contains 12 residues. The V end was cut by 4 bases, the J end by 7 bases, with 12 bases between. CDR3 residues: CASSSLTHEQYF. For the CDR3, the DNA is TGTGCCAGCAGCTCCCTAACCCATGAGCAGTACTTC.

The V and J genes are TRBV23-1 and TRBJ2-3, with 11 bases that match TRBD2. TRBV23-1 is classed as an ORF, of uncertain function. J was trimmed by 6 bases and V by 4 bases; bases with no gene match: 12. The CDR3 is 17 amino acids. CDR3 loop: CASSLPGTSGEGDTQYF. Written as DNA, the CDR3 is TGCGCCAGCAGTCTACCCGGGACTAGCGGAGAGGGGGATACGCAGTATTTT.

The V and J genes are TRBV5-1 and TRBJ1-2; no reliable D call. Germline V gene data show CDR1 as SGHRS and CDR2 as YFSETQ. Trimming cost V 3 bases and J 4 bases, with 10 bases left between them. The CDR3 is 13 residues long. The CDR3 loop is CASSCQNCYGYTF. The CDR3 region has the DNA TGCGCCAGCAGCTGCCAAAACTGCTATGGCTACACCTTC.

V and J are TRBV21-1 and TRBJ1-2; the D call in the table, TRBD1, was not verified against the DNA. TRBV21-1 is recorded as a pseudogene. The length of the CDR3 is 16 residues. CDR3 protein: CASSNRLGTGDGGYTF. For the CDR3, the DNA is TGTGCCAGCAGCAACAGACTCGGGACAGGGGATGGGGGCTACACCTTC.

The chain uses TRBV7-6 and TRBJ2-7; perhaps TRBD1 as D (6 bases). The CDR3 consists of 15 residues. V was clipped by 6 bases and J by 4 bases, with 19 bases between them. The germline V gene has CDR1 SGHVS and CDR2 FNYEAQ. The CDR3 DNA follows: TGTGCCAGCAGTCCGAAGGCGATGGGGGCTTACGAGCAGTACTTC. Protein: CASSPKAMGAYEQYF.